What follows is one TCR beta chain and its context. Antigen specificity is unknown. The sample comes from a study of beta chain features in type 1 diabetes. Across the whole study: No age, gender or cell yield differences were seen between patients and healthy donors. Study-level points and caveats: PCR might show a preference for shorter templates, equally across patients and controls. Among all four CD4+ subsets, Type 1 diabetes patients had TCRB CDR3s that were moderately but significantly shorter.

As every portion of the isolated RNA was reverse transcribed, the sequencing read expressed TCRB transcripts. The table came from immunoSEQ multiplex PCR; TCRdb's copy has only in-frame clones and leaves some out. The data contain about 260,000 clones, around 24% of them singletons. The germline gives CDR1 GTSNPN, CDR2 SVGIG (reference sequence). The V end lost 5 bases, the J end lost 1 base, and 5 bases lay between the germline ends. The length of the CDR3 is 12 residues. The source of this sequence is a woman in her thirties with type 1 diabetes. V and J are TRBV30 and TRBJ2-2; tentative D call: TRBD2 (5 bases). Material: naive CD4+ T cells from blood. CDR3 sequence reads: CAWGGNTGELFF. CDR3 bases: TGTGCCTGGGGAGGGAACACCGGGGAGCTGTTTTTT.